This T cell receptor beta chain was identified during a study of T cell repertoires in cytomegalovirus infection. A single record per CDR3 protein comes from TCRdb applying MiXCR to the reads. The sample has over 450,000 distinct CDR3 sequences, approximately 10% seen once. There are many counts of this clonotype. Germline CDR1 reads LGHNA; CDR2 reads YNFKEQ. V lost 0 bases and J lost 4; bases outside the gene matches: 6. The length of the CDR3 is 16 residues. The V call is TRBV4-2, the J call TRBJ1-2, with 9 bases identical to TRBD1. The origin of this receptor is a human donor in good health (CMV status not recorded). Some clones in this sample may be carry-over from other donors' samples. The sample consisted of PBMCs. CDR3 sequence (DNA): TGTGCCAGCAGCCAAGATCATTCGGGACAGGGCTATGGCTACACCTTC. Amino acids: CASSQDHSGQGYGYTF.